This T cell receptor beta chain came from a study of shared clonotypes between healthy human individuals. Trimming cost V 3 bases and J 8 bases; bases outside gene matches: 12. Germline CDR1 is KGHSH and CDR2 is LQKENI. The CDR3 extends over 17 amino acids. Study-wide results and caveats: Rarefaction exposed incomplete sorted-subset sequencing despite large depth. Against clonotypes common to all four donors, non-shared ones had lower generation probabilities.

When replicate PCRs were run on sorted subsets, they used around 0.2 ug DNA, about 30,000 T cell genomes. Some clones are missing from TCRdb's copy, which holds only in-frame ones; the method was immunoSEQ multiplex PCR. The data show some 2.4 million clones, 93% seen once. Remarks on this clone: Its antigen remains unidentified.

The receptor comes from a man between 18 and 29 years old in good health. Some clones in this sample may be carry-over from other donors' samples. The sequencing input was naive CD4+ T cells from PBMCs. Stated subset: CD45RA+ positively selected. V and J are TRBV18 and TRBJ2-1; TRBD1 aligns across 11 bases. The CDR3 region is CASSPFAWTGGNDEQFF. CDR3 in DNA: TGTGCCAGCTCACCCTTCGCGTGGACAGGGGGCAACGATGAGCAGTTCTTC.